This T cell receptor (beta chain) derives from a study of CXCR3-negative and CXCR3-positive naive CD8 T cells. Study findings and constraints: Freshly isolated PBMCs were used in most assays, given partial CXCR3 loss after freezing. TRBV-TRBJ usage matched between naive CXCR3-negative and CXCR3-positive cells but not between memory cells. A higher hydrophobicity marked the TRB CDR3s of CXCR3-positive naive cells versus CXCR3-negative naive cells.

In triplicate, each CD8+ T cell subset was sorted at approximately 290,000 cells per replicate. Details on this clonotype: Its cognate antigen is unknown.

This CDR3 has 12 amino acids. Germline V lookup: CDR1 SQVTM, CDR2 ANQGSEA. The libraries of TRB cDNA were constructed through 5' RACE using UMI labels. TCRdb reprocessed the 5' RACE reads, keeping one entry per CDR3 protein, no DNA. Its clone listing holds 110,000 or so distinct CDR3 sequences. This chain uses TRBV29-1 with TRBJ2-7; TCRdb returns TRBD1, unconfirmable since there is no DNA. Sequenced material: naive CXCR3+ CD8+ T cells from blood. Indicated subset: CD45RO-CCR7+CD27+CD95- naive CD8+ T cells expressing CXCR3 (TNR3+). The receptor was isolated from a human donor in good health. Some clones in this sample may be carry-over from other donors' samples. CDR3 residues: CSVVKEGGEQYF.